A single sample is the source of the 22 T cell receptor beta chains below, sequenced in a study of technical replicates of blood from a few donors. TCRdb's copy holds only in-frame clones and misses some; the assay was immunoSEQ multiplex PCR. The profile covers 85,000 to 100,000 clones, with 95% appearing a single time and about 0.25% taken by the ten largest. The sequenced sample was T cells isolated from PBMCs. These receptor sequences come from a human donor in good health.

The chain is built from TRBV2 and TRBJ1-2, with a tentative D call TRBD1 (6 bases). The CDR3 consists of 13 residues. The germline CDR1 and CDR2 sequences are SNHLY and FYNNEI. V lost 6 bases to trimming and J lost 2 bases, with 10 bases between them. The CDR3 nucleotides are TGTGCCAGCAGGACAGGCGTAAACTATGGCTACACCTTC. This sequence encodes CASRTGVNYGYTF.

The chain carries TRBV19 and TRBJ2-7, with 7 positions matching TRBD2. V lost 3 bases to trimming and J lost 7 bases; unmatched junction nucleotides: 9. The CDR3 runs to 14 residues. The germline CDR1 and CDR2 sequences are LNHDA and SQIVND (reference sequence). The CDR3 spells CASSILGRSGEQYF. As DNA, the CDR3 is TGTGCCAGTAGTATTCTCGGGAGGTCGGGGGAGCAGTACTTC. Full variable domain (missing parts from reference TRBV19 and TRBJ2-7): DGGITQSPKYLFRKEGQNVTLSCEQNLNHDAMYWYRQDPGQGLRLIYYSQIVNDFQKGDIAEGYSVSREKKESFPLTVTSAQKNPTAFYLCASSILGRSGEQYFGPGTRLTVT.

V is TRBV7-6 and J is TRBJ1-4; D perhaps matches TRBD1 (5 bases). The CDR3 consists of 15 residues. Germline V CDR1 and CDR2: SGHVS, FNYEAQ. Trimming left V 5 bases short and J 4 bases short, with 14 bases between. This chain's CDR3 is CASSPRTGNNEKLFF. The CDR3 DNA reads TGTGCCAGCAGCCCCCGAACAGGAAATAATGAAAAACTGTTTTTT. Based on the CDR3 plus reference TRBV7-6 and TRBJ1-4, the full variable domain is GAGVSQSPRYKVTKRGQDVALRCDPISGHVSLYWYRQALGQGPEFLTYFNYEAQQDKSGLPNDRFSAERPEGSISTLTIQRTEQRDSAMYRCASSPRTGNNEKLFFGSGTQLSVL.

The chain combines TRBV2 with TRBJ1-3; tentative D call: TRBD1 (5 bases). The germline V and J ends were trimmed by 6 bases and 0 bases, with 12 bases remaining between them. Germline-derived CDR1 and CDR2 are SNHLY and FYNNEI. This CDR3 is 15 amino acids long. For the CDR3, the DNA is TGTGCCAGCAGGATGACGACAGTCTCTGGAAACACCATATATTTT. Its translation: CASRMTTVSGNTIYF.

The rearrangement uses TRBV27 and TRBJ2-3, with D hard to call. Deletions cut 6 bases from V and 1 base from J, with 17 bases between. The length of the CDR3 is 16 residues. CDR1 and CDR2 from the germline V gene are MNHEY and SMNVEV (reference sequence). DNA of the CDR3: TGTGCCAGCAGAATACCTTTTGGTTCGGGCACAGATACGCAGTATTTT. This encodes CASRIPFGSGTDTQYF.

The chain uses TRBV30 and TRBJ1-4; D is perhaps TRBD1 (5 bases). The CDR3 length is 14 residues. Germline assignment: CDR1 GTSNPN and CDR2 SVGIG (reference sequence). Trimming removed 5 bases at V and 3 bases at J, with 13 bases between. The CDR3 region is CAWATGTSNEKLFF. As DNA, the CDR3 is TGTGCCTGGGCCACCGGGACTTCTAATGAAAAACTGTTTTTT.

This chain joins TRBV9 and TRBJ2-3, with 7 bases lining up with TRBD2. The CDR3 spans 17 residues. Unmatched junction bases numbered 15, after V lost 4 bases and J lost 4 bases. Germline V lookup: CDR1 SGDLS, CDR2 YYNGEE. The CDR3 is CASSLPSSAGVADTQYF. In nucleotides, the CDR3 is TGTGCCAGCAGCCTCCCCTCCTCGGCGGGAGTGGCAGATACGCAGTATTTT.

V and J are TRBV4-1 and TRBJ2-1, with TRBD1 matching 7 bases. The junction had 19 bases not matched to a gene; V was cut back by 1 base and J by 1 base. The CDR3 consists of 21 residues. The germline V gene encodes CDR1 MGHRA and CDR2 YSYEKL. The CDR3 is CASSQGPGTALTVGSYNEQFF. CDR3 sequence (DNA): TGCGCCAGCAGCCAAGGCCCCGGGACAGCTCTCACAGTGGGGTCCTACAATGAGCAGTTCTTC.

J is TRBJ1-1 and V is TRBV15; no definite D call. Germline V gene sequence: CDR1 LNHNV, CDR2 YYDKDF (reference sequence). V was pared by 1 base and J by 4 bases, with 10 bases between. This CDR3 comprises 14 residues. The CDR3 region has the DNA TGTGCCACCAGCAGAGTGTCGGCAGGCACTGAAGCTTTCTTT. Translating it yields CATSRVSAGTEAFF.

The chain employs TRBV7-2 and TRBJ1-3; TRBD1 matches 9 bases. The CDR3 has 16 amino acids. Trimming cost V 5 bases and J 11 bases; bases outside gene matches: 16. Germline V gene sequence: CDR1 SGHTA, CDR2 FQGNSA. CDR3 nucleotides: TGTGCCAGCAGCCCCATGGGGACAGGGACGCGGAATTCCATATATTTT. Amino acid sequence: CASSPMGTGTRNSIYF. The full variable domain, with the rest looked up from reference TRBV7-2 and TRBJ1-3, is GAGVSQSPSNKVTEKGKDVELRCDPISGHTALYWYRQSLGQGLEFLIYFQGNSAPDKSGLPSDRFSAERTGGSVSTLTIQRTQQEDSAVYLCASSPMGTGTRNSIYFGEGSWLTVV.

The chain has TRBV7-3 and TRBJ2-3, with D unclear. Trimming shortened V by 3 bases and J by 3 bases, and 7 bases separated the two germline ends. This CDR3 spans 13 amino acids. Germline CDR1 SGHTA, CDR2 FQGTGA. CDR3 amino acids: CASSFVETDTQYF. The DNA of the CDR3 is TGTGCCAGCAGCTTCGTAGAAACAGATACGCAGTATTTT.

The chain has TRBV18 and TRBJ2-5; D is uncertain. Germline-derived CDR1 and CDR2 are KGHSH and LQKENI. The CDR3 spans 12 residues. The V end was cut by 6 bases, the J end by 2 bases, with 7 bases between. Here the CDR3 reads CASSYQQETQYF. In DNA form, the CDR3 reads TGTGCCAGCTCCTATCAACAAGAGACCCAGTACTTC.

The DNA for the CDR3 is TGCGCCAGCAGCCAAGATCGGGGGGGCCCGGGTAAAAAACTGTTTTTT. Amino acids: CASSQDRGGPGKKLFF. This chain joins TRBV4-1 and TRBJ1-4, with D maybe TRBD1 (6 bases). Germline CDR1 is MGHRA and CDR2 is YSYEKL. There are 16 residues in the CDR3. Deletions cut 0 bases from V and 9 bases from J, with 17 bases between.

The chain links TRBV5-8 to TRBJ1-1; D uncertain. The V end was cut by 1 base, the J end by 0 bases, with 10 bases between. This CDR3 is built from 15 residues. Per germline, CDR1 SGHTS and CDR2 YDEGEE. In DNA, the CDR3 is TGTGCCAGCAGCTTGCACAGCTACTTGAACACTGAAGCTTTCTTT. This encodes CASSLHSYLNTEAFF.

The genes are TRBV18 and TRBJ1-1; the D is unclear. CDR1 KGHSH and CDR2 LQKENI come from the germline V gene. CDR3 size: 13 residues. V was trimmed by 8 bases and J by 0 bases, leaving 10 bases between them. The CDR3 bases are TGTGCCAGCGGTGTAGGAGTGAACACTGAAGCTTTCTTT. Its protein product is CASGVGVNTEAFF.

This chain uses TRBV5-1 with TRBJ1-1; unclear D gene. CDR1 SGHRS and CDR2 YFSETQ come from the germline V gene. The CDR3 is made up of 16 amino acids. V was shortened by 2 bases and J by 2 bases, with 16 bases between the two germline ends. The CDR3 DNA reads as TGCGCCAGCAGCTTCGTGGCTTTGGTCTCCAACACTGAAGCTTTCTTT. It specifies CASSFVALVSNTEAFF. The variable domain in full, completed from reference TRBV5-1 and TRBJ1-1, reads KAGVTQTPRYLIKTRGQQVTLSCSPISGHRSVSWYQQTPGQGLQFLFEYFSETQRNKGNFPGRFSGRQFSNSRSEMNVSTLELGDSALYLCASSFVALVSNTEAFFGQGTRLTVV.

Remarks on this clone: At one of its ends the junction is not consistent with the germline gene, which may arise from a read error. The chain links TRBV19 to TRBJ1-5; D uncertain. This CDR3 has 15 amino acids. Germline V gene data show CDR1 as LNHDA and CDR2 as SQIVND (reference sequence). The CDR3 DNA reads as TGTGTCAGTAGAAAGGGAGGAGGCAATTATCAGCCCCAGCATTTT. Translation gives CVSRKGGGNYQPQHF.

The genes are TRBV29-1 and TRBJ1-4, with TRBD1 matching over 7 bases. The CDR3 spans 15 residues. V dropped 5 bases and J dropped 4; count of bases not matched to a gene: 10. From germline, CDR1 is SQVTM and CDR2 ANQGSEA. In nucleotides, the CDR3 is TGCAGCGTTATTGACCGGGACAGACTTAATGAAAAACTGTTTTTT. Amino acids: CSVIDRDRLNEKLFF.

DNA for the CDR3: TGTGCCAGCAGCGTAGCACCTTCGGCCGGAGATACGCAGTATTTT. Amino acids: CASSVAPSAGDTQYF. The rearrangement joins TRBV5-6 to TRBJ2-3, with unresolved D. The CDR3 is made up of 15 amino acids. Deletions cut 4 bases from V and 5 bases from J, with 17 bases between. Per germline, CDR1 SGHDT and CDR2 YYEEEE.

The V and J genes are TRBV9 and TRBJ2-3; TRBD1 agrees at 9 bases. In germline, CDR1 is SGDLS, CDR2 YYNGEE. J lost 4 bases, V lost 4 bases, and 13 bases had no gene match. CDR3 size: 17 residues. For the CDR3, the DNA is TGTGCCAGCAGCTTACAGCCCCGGGGACAGGGTGCAGATACGCAGTATTTT. Its translation is CASSLQPRGQGADTQYF. Variable domain in full (rest from reference TRBV9 and TRBJ2-3): DSGVTQTPKHLITATGQRVTLRCSPRSGDLSVYWYQQSLDQGLQFLIQYYNGEERAKGNILERFSAQQFPDLHSELNLSSLELGDSALYFCASSLQPRGQGADTQYFGPGTRLTVL.

The chain carries TRBV28 and TRBJ1-1; D possibly corresponds to TRBD1 (6 bases). The ends were cut back, 6 bases at V and 1 base at J, with 18 bases in the middle. CDR1 is MDHEN, CDR2 SYDVKM, per germline. CDR3 size: 16 residues. CDR3 protein: CASSKGGARGNTEAFF. CDR3 bases: TGTGCCAGCAGCAAAGGGGGGGCGCGGGGGAACACTGAAGCTTTCTTT.

The CDR3 is CASARQGEVQPQHF. The CDR3 DNA follows: TGTGCCAGCGCACGACAGGGTGAAGTTCAGCCCCAGCATTTT. The rearrangement uses TRBV6-5 and TRBJ1-5, with 7 bases fitting TRBD1. This CDR3 comprises 14 residues. V lost 8 bases, J lost 6 bases, and 10 bases stayed unmatched. In germline, CDR1 is MNHEY, CDR2 SVGAGI.